Given below is one T cell receptor (beta chain) in context. Deletions cut 7 bases from V and 10 bases from J, with 17 bases between. This CDR3 has 14 amino acids. Germline lookup yields CDR1 SNHLY and CDR2 FYNNEI. Repertoires were generated with immunoSEQ multiplex PCR, while TCRdb's copy carries only in-frame clones and drops some. The sample has 500,000 or so clones; 87% are singletons. Treatment denoted: roughly 20 received Ad26.COV2.S at low or high dose, single or two shots; five or six received placebo; per-sample allocation not given. Material that was analyzed had been drawn on day 63 after the first vaccine or placebo injection. The sample is drawn from a study of Ad26.COV2.S vaccination and SARS-CoV-2 variants.

The TCR originated in a person aged 18 to 59 who received the Ad26.COV2.S COVID-19 vaccine or a placebo. The source was peripheral blood, collected in a trial of Ad26.COV2.S vaccine versus placebo. The chain recombines TRBV2 with TRBJ1-6; possible D gene TRBD1, 5 bases. The CDR3 nucleotides are TGTGCCAGCAACCCCCGGGGGGGAGGCTCACCCCTCCACTTT. This translates into CASNPRGGGSPLHF.